The 24 T cell receptor beta chains presented below share a single source sample, sequenced in a study of T cell responses to AZD1222 COVID-19 vaccine. Here immunoSEQ multiplex PCR was the method, and the copy in TCRdb shows in-frame clones only, minus some. Altogether 100,000 to 150,000 clones are present, about nine tenths being singletons, with the ten largest covering roughly 4.4%. The starting material was peripheral blood, obtained on day 0 of MenACWY control vaccination. The origin of the receptors is an adult in good health.

This sequence joins TRBV29-1 and TRBJ2-2; D uncertain. Per germline, CDR1 SQVTM and CDR2 ANQGSEA. The V and J ends lost 1 base and 2 bases respectively, with 2 bases between them. This CDR3 contains 12 residues. In DNA, the CDR3 is TGCAGCGTTGAAGTTAACACCGGGGAGCTGTTTTTT. This sequence encodes CSVEVNTGELFF.

This chain uses TRBV11-3 with TRBJ2-2; the D call may be TRBD1 or TRBD2 (5 bases each). Germline-derived CDR1 and CDR2 are SGHNT and YENEEA. The CDR3 loop spans 13 amino acids. V was pared by 3 bases and J by 6 bases, with 8 bases between. CDR3 bases: TGTGCCAGCAGCTTGAGGGACCCCGGGGAGCTGTTTTTT. Its protein is CASSLRDPGELFF.

The chain links TRBV5-1 to TRBJ1-1; 9 bases align to TRBD1. The V gene end was trimmed by 4 bases and the J gene end by 3 bases; junction bases not matched to a gene: 4. The CDR3 has 14 residues. Germline CDR1 reads SGHRS; CDR2 reads YFSETQ. The CDR3, as DNA: TGCGCCAGCAGCCTGGGACAGGGATACACTGAAGCTTTCTTT. Protein product: CASSLGQGYTEAFF. The full variable domain, in which reference TRBV5-1 and TRBJ1-1 provide the parts outside the CDR3, is KAGVTQTPRYLIKTRGQQVTLSCSPISGHRSVSWYQQTPGQGLQFLFEYFSETQRNKGNFPGRFSGRQFSNSRSEMNVSTLELGDSALYLCASSLGQGYTEAFFGQGTRLTVV.

To note about this clone: Other DNA sequences from this sample encode an identical CDR3 as well. The chain employs TRBV18 and TRBJ2-6; D is undetermined. CDR3 length: 14 residues. V gave up 2 bases and J gave up 1 base, with 3 bases separating them. Germline V gene lookup returns CDR1 KGHSH and CDR2 LQKENI. The CDR3 sequence is CASSPGSGANVLTF. Here the CDR3 DNA reads TGTGCCAGCTCACCAGGATCTGGGGCCAACGTCCTGACTTTC.

The rearrangement links TRBV15 to TRBJ2-1; possibly TRBD2 for D (7 bases). V was pared by 3 bases and J by 11 bases, with 20 bases between. CDR3 length: 15 residues. Germline V gives CDR1 LNHNV, CDR2 YYDKDF (reference sequence). CDR3 amino acids: CATSSLMGGGLQQFF. The CDR3 DNA reads as TGTGCCACCAGCAGCCTTATGGGGGGGGGCCTCCAGCAGTTCTTC.

This chain links TRBV6-5 with TRBJ1-2, with TRBD1 matching over 10 bases. J was trimmed by 0 bases and V by 9 bases; bases with no gene match: 4. CDR1 is MNHEY and CDR2 is SVGAGI in the germline V gene. The CDR3 length is 14 residues. CDR3 loop: CASSGQGANYGYTF. The CDR3 DNA follows: TGTGCCAGTAGCGGACAGGGGGCTAACTATGGCTACACCTTC.

CDR3 region: CSVKESGLAGSGELFF. CDR3 in DNA: TGCAGCGTCAAGGAATCCGGACTAGCGGGATCTGGGGAGCTGTTTTTT. The J gene is TRBJ2-2, the V gene TRBV29-1, with 12 bases that match TRBD2. Per germline, CDR1 SQVTM and CDR2 ANQGSEA. The CDR3 is 16 amino acids. After removal of 6 bases from V and 8 bases from J, the junction contained 13 bases not matched to a gene.

This clone appeared a single time. The rearrangement uses TRBV28 and TRBJ2-1, with TRBD2 matching 8 bases. The V and J ends lost 2 bases and 9 bases, in that order; junction bases with no gene match: 3. The germline V gene encodes CDR1 MDHEN and CDR2 SYDVKM. The CDR3 runs to 13 residues. CDR3 coding DNA: TGTGCCAGCAGTTTAGGGACTAGGTTTGAGCAGTTCTTC. Translation gives CASSLGTRFEQFF.

The J gene is TRBJ1-5, the V gene TRBV28; D not certain. The length of the CDR3 is 12 residues. The germline V gene has CDR1 MDHEN and CDR2 SYDVKM. V was trimmed by 4 bases and J by 7 bases, leaving 8 bases between them. The CDR3 DNA reads as TGTGCCAGCAGTTGGGTAGGCCAGCCCCAGCATTTT. Its protein is CASSWVGQPQHF.

The chain has TRBV2 and TRBJ1-1, with a weak D call TRBD1 (6 bases). The germline V gene has CDR1 SNHLY and CDR2 FYNNEI. The V gene lost 5 bases and the J gene lost 4 bases, with 11 bases spanning the gap. The CDR3 length is 13 residues. CDR3 DNA: TGTGCCAGCAGTCCGGGACAATTCACTGAAGCTTTCTTT. Protein sequence: CASSPGQFTEAFF.

In this sample, this clone turned up once. The chain carries TRBV28 and TRBJ2-6, with unresolved D. The CDR3 loop spans 15 amino acids. Germline V lookup: CDR1 MDHEN, CDR2 SYDVKM. V was clipped by 3 bases and J by 4 bases, with 10 bases between them. CDR3 nucleotide sequence: TGTGCCAGCAGTTTTATAGACCGCGGGGCCAACGTCCTGACTTTC. Its protein is CASSFIDRGANVLTF.

The rearrangement links TRBV7-9 to TRBJ2-3; either TRBD1 or TRBD2 may fit D (5 bases each). Germline assignment: CDR1 SEHNR and CDR2 FQNEAQ (reference sequence). The CDR3 extends over 15 amino acids. V lost 2 bases, J lost 2 bases, and 11 bases lay in between. CDR3 residues: CASSLPGPNTDTQYF. Written as DNA, the CDR3 is TGTGCCAGCAGCTTACCGGGACCAAACACAGATACGCAGTATTTT. The full variable domain, with the rest looked up from reference TRBV7-9 and TRBJ2-3, is DTGVSQNPRHKITKRGQNVTFRCDPISEHNRLYWYRQTLGQGPEFLTYFQNEAQLEKSRLLSDRFSAERPKGSFSTLEIQRTEQGDSAMYLCASSLPGPNTDTQYFGPGTRLTVL.

This chain joins TRBV7-2 and TRBJ1-4; tentative D call: TRBD1 (6 bases). This CDR3 is 13 amino acids long. The V gene lost 5 bases and the J gene lost 8 bases, with 12 bases spanning the gap. CDR1 is SGHTA and CDR2 is FQGNSA in the germline V gene. The CDR3 DNA reads TGTGCCAGCAGCCCCGACAGGTTAGAAAAACTGTTTTTT. Protein product: CASSPDRLEKLFF.

The chain combines TRBV4-2 with TRBJ2-3; D call uncertain. Trimming removed 0 bases from V and 0 bases from J, with 7 bases in between. CDR3 length: 15 residues. CDR1 is LGHNA and CDR2 is YNFKEQ in the germline V gene. This CDR3 is CASSQDYPSTDTQYF. CDR3 bases: TGTGCCAGCAGCCAAGACTACCCAAGCACAGATACGCAGTATTTT.

V and J are TRBV5-1 and TRBJ1-1; 7 bases agree with TRBD1. V was clipped by 2 bases and J by 1 base; unmatched bases: 2. CDR3 length equals 14 residues. The germline gives CDR1 SGHRS, CDR2 YFSETQ. CDR3 sequence reads: CASSFQGGNTEAFF. The DNA for the CDR3 is TGCGCCAGCAGCTTTCAGGGGGGGAACACTGAAGCTTTCTTT.

This chain connects TRBV28 to TRBJ2-1, with TRBD1 identical over 9 bases. This CDR3 region has 15 residues. V lost 5 bases and J lost 4; bases outside the gene matches: 6. Per the germline V gene, CDR1 is MDHEN and CDR2 is SYDVKM. The CDR3, as DNA: TGTGCCAGCAGTCCGCGCGGGACAGGGTACAATGAGCAGTTCTTC. Residues: CASSPRGTGYNEQFF.

As for this clone: At the DNA level, this CDR3 is encoded by other sequences in the same sample as well. The chain is built from TRBV14 and TRBJ2-2, with TRBD2 identical over 11 bases. In germline, CDR1 is SGHDN, CDR2 FVKESK. Losses at the gene ends were 3 bases for V and 4 bases for J; bases not matched to a gene: 16. CDR3 length: 20 residues. CDR3 sequence (DNA): TGTGCCAGCAGCCAGCTTGGAGGACTAGCGGGCCCATGGGGCACCGGGGAGCTGTTTTTT. This sequence encodes CASSQLGGLAGPWGTGELFF.

The chain is built from TRBV3-1 (or the pseudogene TRBV3-2) and TRBJ2-1, with 9 nucleotides matching TRBD2. CDR1 LGHDT and CDR2 YNNKEL come from the germline V gene (reference sequence). The CDR3 length is 16 residues. With V trimmed by 2 bases and J by 2 bases, 4 bases remained unmatched. The CDR3 region has the DNA TGTGCCAGCAGCCAACTCGGCGGGGGGGCCTACAATGAGCAGTTCTTC. Its protein is CASSQLGGGAYNEQFF.

This clone was observed a single time. The rearrangement joins TRBV11-2 to TRBJ2-7; TRBD1 matches at 9 bases. V trimming: 5 bases; J trimming: 3 bases; junction bases outside the gene matches: 5. The CDR3 covers 14 residues. The germline V gene encodes CDR1 SGHAT and CDR2 FQNNGV. The CDR3 protein is CASSPRTGVYEQYV. In nucleotides, the CDR3 is TGTGCCAGCAGCCCGAGGACAGGGGTCTACGAGCAGTACGTC.

This clone showed up just once. In DNA, the CDR3 is TGTGCCAGTAGTCCCAGGGGCGTTAGCGGGATCATAGCCAAAAACATTCAGTACTTC. Its protein is CASSPRGVSGIIAKNIQYF. The rearrangement links TRBV19 to TRBJ2-4; 8 nucleotides agree with TRBD2. Germline CDR1 and CDR2: LNHDA and SQIVND (reference sequence). The CDR3 is made up of 19 amino acids. V shed 5 bases, J shed 0 bases, and the junction held 15 bases outside the gene matches.

The chain carries TRBV6-5 and TRBJ1-3; D is ambiguous. Germline-derived CDR1 and CDR2 are MNHEY and SVGAGI. V was pared by 6 bases and J by 1 base, with 7 bases between. The CDR3 extends over 13 amino acids. CDR3 DNA sequence: TGTGCCAGCAGAAGTAGTTCTGGAAACACCATATATTTT. This codes for CASRSSSGNTIYF.

The rearrangement uses TRBV25-1 and TRBJ2-7; possibly TRBD1 for D (6 bases). The CDR3 has 13 residues. Germline V gene lookup returns CDR1 MGHDK and CDR2 SYGVNS. Trimming left V 6 bases short and J 2 bases short, with 11 bases between. CDR3: CASSGTGTYEQYF. In nucleotides, the CDR3 is TGTGCCAGCAGCGGTACAGGGACCTACGAGCAGTACTTC.

The chain uses TRBV2 and TRBJ2-7, with D possibly matching TRBD2 (6 bases). This CDR3 contains 15 residues. CDR1 and CDR2 (germline): SNHLY, FYNNEI. Trimming pared 5 bases from V and 3 bases from J, leaving 17 bases between. The CDR3 DNA reads TGTGCCAGCAGTTTCGTCGGTAGCGGAGTCTACGAGCAGTACTTC. Its translation is CASSFVGSGVYEQYF.

V and J are TRBV10-2 and TRBJ1-2; TRBD1 agrees at 7 bases. The CDR3 is 16 amino acids. Germline V gene sequence: CDR1 WSHSY, CDR2 SAAADI. The V segment lost 8 bases and the J segment 8 bases; nucleotides outside the gene matches: 20. The CDR3 DNA reads TGCGCCAGCCTAGGGGGACAGCCTAGTAACTATAACGGCTACACCTTC. It translates to CASLGGQPSNYNGYTF.